The present TCR beta chain was sequenced within a study of blood T cells in healthy people across ages (dated by TCRdb to 2014 to 2015). Notes on the research overall: In model experiments, roughly one uniquely barcoded TCR beta cDNA molecule per two T cells was captured by template switching. The study measured age-related changes in TCR beta repertoire diversity using deep sequencing normalized with unique cDNA molecular identifiers. Four age groups were formed from the donors: young (average approximately 17 years), middle-aged (approximately 42), aged (62) and long-lived (about 80). To avoid experimental bias, donors of different ages were randomly spread across the sequencing lanes. For two donors (one aged 18 to 29 and one aged 80 or older), the study analyzed two additional independent replicas of 1 million unique cDNA reads from the same blood draw. What the research found in general, with its limitations: The CMV infection status of donors was not known, potentially confounding age-related changes in expanded clonotypes. Compared with the aged group, the long-lived group had more naive CD4+ T cells, fewer expanded clones and increased TCR diversity, suggesting age selection. Conclusive comparison of naive and antigen-experienced compartments was prevented by the profiling of bulk unsorted PBMCs. There was a strong correlation between observed TCR beta diversity and the percentage of naive T cells measured by flow cytometry. Estimates of total diversity based on one million sequenced T cells were considered lower bounds and underestimates. Observed TCR beta diversity per million T cells fell roughly linearly with age, and a significant reduction was already apparent by age around 44.

The trim is 2 bases for V and 3 bases for J, with a gap of 18 bases between the germline ends. The germline V gene provides CDR1 SGHRS and CDR2 YFSETQ. The CDR3 holds 16 amino acids from the cysteine to the phenylalanine. The CDR3 DNA has 48 bases and is translated from base 1. This clonotype was recorded a few times. No antigen is known for it. No base quality values were provided; no much bigger clone lies one nucleotide off. Receptor libraries were prepared by 5' RACE. Sequencing instrument: Illumina HiSeq 2500. A second 7 to 11 cycle PCR used a sample-barcoded 5' primer and a J-beta primer mix. Each TCR beta cDNA molecule received a unique molecular identifier from a template-switch 5' adaptor carrying 12 random nucleotides. At least 2.5 million CDR3-containing paired-end reads were obtained from each sample. All of the RNA was converted into first-strand cDNA using the Mint cDNA synthesis kit, with a TRBC-specific oligonucleotide serving as the primer. Following uracil-DNA glycosylase treatment, all cDNA underwent a first 18-cycle PCR with the universal primers M1SS and BC2_uni_R. The original methods were these. For normalization, 1 million high-quality reads were randomly selected from each sample, with every read carrying a distinct molecular identifier. Instead of being binned into consensus sequences, reads that shared molecular identifiers were thrown out. MiTCR, with a Q25 quality threshold and the strictest error-elimination algorithm, was used for CDR3 identification, clonotype clustering and error correction. A nonparametric unseen species model with Euler transformation was used to estimate lower-bound total TCR beta diversity. TCRdb reprocessing: public reads trimmed at Q25 with fastp, clones called with MiXCR, in-frame beta chains kept. Identical CDR3 protein sequences are pooled into one entry, listed with their most common genes and DNA. TCRdb assigned the V and J calls; the authors' analysis was not used. The sample data list 1.5 million to 2 million distinct CDR3 sequences, and around half of these were observed just once. The ten largest clones represent approximately 2.1% of the sample.

Systemically healthy Caucasian individuals from Russia, some 38 in total and aged roughly 6 to 95 years, were included as donors. About 9.6 milliliters of peripheral blood were collected from each donor into EDTA-treated Vacutainer tubes. PBMCs were isolated by Ficoll-Paque density-gradient centrifugation, with at least 6 million obtained per sample. Trizol reagent was used to extract total RNA from the PBMCs, yielding at least 5.5 micrograms per sample. The percentages of naive CD45RAhigh/CD27high T cells were determined by flow cytometry on a PBMC aliquot from every donor. This receptor was taken from a woman in her thirties or forties in good health. Input material: blood. This receptor chain uses TRBV5-1 and TRBJ2-7; the D gene remains uncertain. The CDR3 region reads CASSFARPGAGYEQYF. In nucleotide form, the sequence is TGCGCCAGCAGCTTCGCTCGGCCAGGAGCAGGCTACGAGCAGTACTTC.